The 4 T cell receptor beta chains below come from one sample, sequenced in a study of T cells after yellow fever vaccination. MiXCR, run by TCRdb on the 5' RACE reads, gives a single entry per CDR3 protein. The sample records some 500,000 distinct CDR3 sequences, approximately 15% being singletons. The starting material was PBMCs, obtained on the day of the yellow fever booster vaccination. These receptors were obtained from a man aged 25 to 40 who received the YFV17D yellow fever vaccine.

This clonotype came up a few times. The V and J genes are TRBV6-1 and TRBJ1-5; D is unclear. Germline V gene sequence: CDR1 MNHNS, CDR2 SASEGT. The V gene lost 5 bases and the J gene lost 0 bases, with 5 bases spanning the gap. This CDR3 comprises 13 residues. The CDR3 loop is CASSQNSNQPQHF. The DNA for the CDR3 is TGTGCCAGCAGTCAGAATAGCAATCAGCCCCAGCATTTT.

A few counts support this clonotype. The chain recombines TRBV20-1 with TRBJ1-5; TRBD1 might be the D (5 bases). This CDR3 comprises 16 residues. The germline V gene has CDR1 DFQATT and CDR2 SNEGSKA (reference sequence). V lost 0 bases to trimming and J lost 2 bases, with 14 bases between them. DNA for the CDR3: TGCAGTGCTAGAGATGGAAGGGGCGTAGGCAATCAGCCCCAGCATTTT. This translates into CSARDGRGVGNQPQHF.

There are a few counts of this clonotype. V usage is TRBV18 and J usage is TRBJ2-3; D gene unclear. Trimming left V 2 bases short and J 0 bases short, with 9 bases between. Germline CDR1 and CDR2: KGHSH and LQKENI. The CDR3 contains 15 residues. The DNA for the CDR3 is TGTGCCAGCTCACCAACCCCATCTAGCACAGATACGCAGTATTTT. It yields the protein CASSPTPSSTDTQYF.

This clonotype was observed at least ten times. The chain employs TRBV2 and TRBJ2-3; the match to TRBD1 covers 9 bases. This CDR3 comprises 15 residues. Germline V lookup: CDR1 SNHLY, CDR2 FYNNEI. V lost 7 bases, J lost 2 bases, and 7 bases stayed unmatched. The CDR3 spells CASTVGQGNTDTQYF. The CDR3 bases are TGTGCCAGCACCGTCGGACAGGGGAACACAGATACGCAGTATTTT.